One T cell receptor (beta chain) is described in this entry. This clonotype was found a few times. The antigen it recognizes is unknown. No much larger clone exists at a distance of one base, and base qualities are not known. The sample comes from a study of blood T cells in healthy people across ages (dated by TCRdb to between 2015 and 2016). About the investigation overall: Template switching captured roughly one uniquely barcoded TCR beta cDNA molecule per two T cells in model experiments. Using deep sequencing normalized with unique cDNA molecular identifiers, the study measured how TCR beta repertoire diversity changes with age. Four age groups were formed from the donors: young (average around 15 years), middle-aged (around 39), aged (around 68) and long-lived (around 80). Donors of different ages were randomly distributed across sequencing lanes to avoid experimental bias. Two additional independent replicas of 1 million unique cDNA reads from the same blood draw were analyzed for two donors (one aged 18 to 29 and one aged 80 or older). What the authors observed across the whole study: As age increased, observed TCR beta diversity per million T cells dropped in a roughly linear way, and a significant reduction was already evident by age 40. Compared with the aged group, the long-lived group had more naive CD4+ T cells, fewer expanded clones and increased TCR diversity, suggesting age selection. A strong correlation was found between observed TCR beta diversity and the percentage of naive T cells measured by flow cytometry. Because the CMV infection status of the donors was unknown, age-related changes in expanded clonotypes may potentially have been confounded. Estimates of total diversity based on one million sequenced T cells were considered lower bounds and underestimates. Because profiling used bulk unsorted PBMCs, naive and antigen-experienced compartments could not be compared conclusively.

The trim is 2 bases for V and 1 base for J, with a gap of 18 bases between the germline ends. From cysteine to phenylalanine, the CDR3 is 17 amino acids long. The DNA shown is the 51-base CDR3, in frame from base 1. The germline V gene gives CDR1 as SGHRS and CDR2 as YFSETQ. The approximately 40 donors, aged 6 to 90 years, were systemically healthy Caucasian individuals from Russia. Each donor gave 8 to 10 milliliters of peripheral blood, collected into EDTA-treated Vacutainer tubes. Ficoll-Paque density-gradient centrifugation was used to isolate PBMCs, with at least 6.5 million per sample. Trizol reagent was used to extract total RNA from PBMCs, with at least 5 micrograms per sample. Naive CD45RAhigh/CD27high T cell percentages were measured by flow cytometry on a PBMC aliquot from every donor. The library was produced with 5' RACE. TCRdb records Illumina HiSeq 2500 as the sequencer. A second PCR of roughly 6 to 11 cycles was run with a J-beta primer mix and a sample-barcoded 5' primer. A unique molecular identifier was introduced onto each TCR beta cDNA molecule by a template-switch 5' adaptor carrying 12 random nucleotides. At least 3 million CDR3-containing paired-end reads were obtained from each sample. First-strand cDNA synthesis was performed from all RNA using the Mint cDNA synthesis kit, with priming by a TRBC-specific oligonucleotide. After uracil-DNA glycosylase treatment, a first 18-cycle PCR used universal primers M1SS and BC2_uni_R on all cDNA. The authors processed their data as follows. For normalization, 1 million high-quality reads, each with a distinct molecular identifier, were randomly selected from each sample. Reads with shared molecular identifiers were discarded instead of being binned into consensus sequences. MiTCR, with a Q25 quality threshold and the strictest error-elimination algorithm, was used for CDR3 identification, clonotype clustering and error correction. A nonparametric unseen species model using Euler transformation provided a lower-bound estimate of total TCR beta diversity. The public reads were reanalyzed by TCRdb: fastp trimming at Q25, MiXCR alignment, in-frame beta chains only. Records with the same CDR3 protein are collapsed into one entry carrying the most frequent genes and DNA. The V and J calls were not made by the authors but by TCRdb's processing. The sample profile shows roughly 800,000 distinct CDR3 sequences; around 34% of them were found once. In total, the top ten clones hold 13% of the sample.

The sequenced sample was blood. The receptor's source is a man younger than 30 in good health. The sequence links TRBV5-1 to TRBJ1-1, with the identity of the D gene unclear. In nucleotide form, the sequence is TGCGCCAGCAGCTTAGTACTTGGGATTGCGCAGAACACTGAAGCTTTCTTT. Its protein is CASSLVLGIAQNTEAFF.